This T cell receptor beta chain was sequenced during a study of neurological immune-mediated disorders (dated by TCRdb to the late 2010s). At the level of the whole study: Among the roughly 34 multiple sclerosis patients, relapsing-remitting MS was present in roughly 30 and secondary progressive MS was present in 3. The study compared peripheral blood TCR-beta repertoires of HTLV-I-associated myelopathy (HAM/TSP) patients, multiple sclerosis patients and healthy controls using UMI-based sequencing. The roughly 110 TCR-beta libraries included longitudinal samples, technical triplicates and paired sorted CD4+ and CD8+ T-cell subsets alongside PBMC samples. Of the 60 to 70 subjects in the cohort, about 14 were HAM/TSP patients, around 34 were multiple sclerosis patients, and roughly 20 were healthy controls.

The study at large found these results: No identical CDR3 amino acid sequences were shared among expanded clones across subjects, suggesting private TCR-beta repertoires in all groups. Phylogenetic analysis grouped repertoires from 18 of 34 MS patients into a cluster of related CDR3 sequences, suggesting a possible repertoire-level signature. TCR clonal expansion was highest in HAM/TSP patients and lowest in MS patients, with MS patients falling below even healthy controls. The MS cluster showed no association with clinical or MRI features, and the authors stated that larger cohorts are needed.

To synthesize cDNA, template-switch 5'RACE was performed with a primer carrying a 10-nucleotide random unique molecular identifier so that each TCR transcript was tagged. Every sequencing run yielded over 160 million TCR-beta sequences covering 15-18 subjects. Total RNA was extracted with the RNeasy kit. The KAPA Real-time Library Amplification kit was used to amplify TCR-beta VDJ regions with primers targeting the TCR constant region and the 5'RACE anchor. Sample indexes and Illumina adaptors were added in a first PCR, after which library yield was increased in a second PCR. After Ampure bead purification, the TCR product of roughly 650 bp was size-selected on a 2% E-gel SizeSelection system. Library quality was checked on a Bioanalyzer, concentration was measured with Qubit, and libraries were quantified with the Kapa Library Quantification kit before pooling. An Illumina HiSeq 2500 was used to sequence the libraries paired-end at 2 x 150 bp. To increase sequence diversity, about 23-32% phiX was spiked into each library pool. Per the authors' processing: The quality-filtered reads were processed with the UMI-based MiGEC pipeline, whose error correction step removed more than 85% of the raw TCR sequences. IMGT germline references were used for aligning VDJ genes, and each clonotype was defined as a unique CDR3 amino acid sequence together with its V-J genes. Clonal expansion, Shannon diversity, and CDR3 relatedness (CalcPairwiseDistances, ClusterSamples) were evaluated with VDJtools, and phylogenetic trees were built with CLCbio workbench. Clones with at least 8 unique UMIs were defined as expanded, with this threshold being based on coefficient-of-variation modelling across technical triplicates. The raw public reads went through TCRdb reprocessing: fastp at Q25, MiXCR clone calling, in-frame beta chains kept. Every distinct CDR3 protein forms one entry, paired with its most common genes and DNA. It is TCRdb's table, rather than the study itself, that gives the V and J calls and clone size. This sample holds roughly 100,000 distinct CDR3 sequences; 3% to 4% were observed only once. The ten largest account for roughly 6% of the sample.

This clonotype showed up many times. Its target antigen remains unknown. No base quality values were provided; no much bigger clone lies one nucleotide off. Unsorted PBMC libraries were generated from 2 million PBMCs stored in RNAlater at -80 °C until RNA extraction. Multiple sclerosis patients were enrolled in a US clinical protocol under which disease progression was evaluated by magnetic resonance imaging. Peripheral blood was subjected to Ficoll-Hypaque density gradient centrifugation to isolate PBMCs, which were then cryopreserved in liquid nitrogen. The sample was PBMCs. The receptor comes from a woman younger than 30 with multiple sclerosis.

The nucleotides read TGTGCCAGCAGCTTAGCGTTTGGCACAACTAATGAAAAACTGTTTTTT. Translation gives CASSLAFGTTNEKLFF. In this chain, TRBV7-8 is recombined with TRBJ1-4; no D gene call is confident. V was cut back by 0 bases and J by 0 bases, leaving a gap of 8 bases between them. The CDR3 measures 16 amino acids from cysteine to phenylalanine. Only the CDR3 portion is preserved as DNA: 48 bases, with reading frame beginning at the first base. Reading the germline V gene gives CDR1 SGHVS and CDR2 FQNEAQ.